One sample yielded the 24 T cell receptor beta chains listed below, sequenced in a study of blood T cell repertoires in COVID-19. Sequencing was performed with immunoSEQ multiplex PCR; in TCRdb, only in-frame clones are kept and a portion is missing. The sample records around 100,000 clones, roughly 92% being singletons. The source material was peripheral blood. The receptors come from a woman in her 50s with COVID-19, enrolled during active disease.

The J gene is TRBJ2-1, the V gene TRBV11-2, with 7 bases identical to TRBD1. The trim removed 5 bases at V and 9 bases at J, leaving 13 bases unmatched. The CDR3 totals 15 residues. Germline CDR1 SGHAT, CDR2 FQNNGV. DNA of the CDR3: TGTGCCAGCAGCCCCCTGACAGGGTGGTCCGGTGAGCAGTTCTTC. This codes for CASSPLTGWSGEQFF.

The chain employs TRBV30 and TRBJ1-2, with D possibly matching TRBD1 (6 bases). The V gene's germline CDR1 is GTSNPN and CDR2 SVGIG (reference sequence). The length of the CDR3 is 16 residues. DNA of the CDR3: TGTGCGCAAGGGGGAGTCAATAGATTTAATAACTATGGCTACACCTTC. Residues: CAQGGVNRFNNYGYTF. Full variable domain (outside the CDR3, taken from reference TRBV30 and TRBJ1-2): SQTIHQWPATLVQPVGSPLSLECTVEGTSNPNLYWYRQAAGRGLQLLFYSVGIGQISSEVPQNLSASRPQDRQFILSSKKLLLSDSGFYLCAQGGVNRFNNYGYTFGSGTRLTVV.

The chain couples TRBV11-2 to TRBJ2-2; 12 bases line up with TRBD2. Germline V gene sequence: CDR1 SGHAT, CDR2 FQNNGV. The CDR3 length is 15 residues. With 7 bases clipped from V and 4 bases from J, the junction kept 4 bases outside the gene matches. The CDR3 nucleotides read TGTGCCAGCATTTCTAGCGGGGGGGGCACCGGGGAGCTGTTTTTT. It codes for CASISSGGGTGELFF.

In this sample, this clone turned up once. The chain employs TRBV2 and TRBJ2-1, with D hard to call. V lost 6 bases to trimming and J lost 4 bases, with 7 bases between them. This CDR3 spans 12 amino acids. The germline CDR1 and CDR2 sequences are SNHLY and FYNNEI. The CDR3 DNA is TGTGCCAGCAGAATCAAATACAATGAGCAGTTCTTC. It encodes CASRIKYNEQFF.

The chain combines TRBV20-1 with TRBJ2-7; 11 bases agree with TRBD1. V trimming: 3 bases; J trimming: 7 bases; junction bases outside the gene matches: 5. The CDR3 is 13 residues long. The germline V gene encodes CDR1 DFQATT and CDR2 SNEGSKA (reference sequence). The CDR3 loop reads CSASWTGGKEQYF. CDR3 DNA sequence: TGCAGTGCTAGTTGGACAGGGGGCAAAGAGCAGTACTTC.

The chain links TRBV7-2 to TRBJ1-1; a weak D match, TRBD1 (5 bases). Germline V lookup: CDR1 SGHTA, CDR2 FQGNSA. The V gene lost 1 base and the J gene lost 0 bases, with 12 bases spanning the gap. This CDR3 has 16 amino acids. The chain's CDR3 is CASSLEFGHLNTEAFF. The DNA for the CDR3 is TGTGCCAGCAGCTTAGAATTCGGACACTTGAACACTGAAGCTTTCTTT.

This clone was picked up one time. The chain links TRBV9 to TRBJ1-1; no reliable D call. This CDR3 spans 15 amino acids. V lost 0 bases and J 5 bases, leaving 14 bases between the germline ends. CDR1 is SGDLS, CDR2 YYNGEE, per germline. CDR3 protein: CASSVDPGGRTEAFF. The CDR3 DNA reads as TGTGCCAGCAGCGTAGACCCGGGAGGACGTACTGAAGCTTTCTTT.

The chain has TRBV7-8 and TRBJ1-5, with 9 bases fitting TRBD1. The CDR3 has 15 amino acids. Germline V CDR1 and CDR2: SGHVS, FQNEAQ. V gave up 5 bases and J gave up 4 bases; unmatched junction bases: 6. Here the CDR3 reads CASSLGGTGNQPQHF. The DNA for the CDR3 is TGTGCCAGCAGCCTAGGGGGGACAGGGAATCAGCCCCAGCATTTT. Filled out from reference TRBV7-8 and TRBJ1-5, the complete variable domain reads GAGVSQSPRYKVAKRGQDVALRCDPISGHVSLFWYQQALGQGPEFLTYFQNEAQLDKSGLPSDRFFAERPEGSVSTLKIQRTQQEDSAVYLCASSLGGTGNQPQHFGDGTRLSIL.

The chain joins TRBV6-4 to TRBJ1-1, with D possibly being TRBD1 (6 bases). The length of the CDR3 is 13 residues. Germline V gene sequence: CDR1 MRHNA, CDR2 SNTAGT. Trimming removed 3 bases at V and 8 bases at J, with 13 bases between. The CDR3 sequence: CASSDLQGGEAFF. The CDR3 nucleotides read TGTGCCAGCAGTGATCTACAGGGAGGGGAAGCTTTCTTT.

The table lists this clone with a count of one. V and J are TRBV5-1 and TRBJ1-1, with 9 bases aligning to TRBD1. Germline values: CDR1 SGHRS, CDR2 YFSETQ. The CDR3 runs 15 residues. J was trimmed by 1 base and V by 4 bases; bases with no gene match: 5. This chain's CDR3 is CASSLLTGGNTEAFF. DNA of the CDR3: TGCGCCAGCAGCCTTCTGACAGGGGGGAACACTGAAGCTTTCTTT.

The chain joins TRBV29-1 to TRBJ1-1, with 10 bases identical to TRBD1. The germline CDR1 and CDR2 sequences are SQVTM and ANQGSEA. The junction had 6 bases not matched to a gene; V was cut back by 7 bases and J by 4 bases. There are 13 residues in the CDR3. The CDR3 DNA sequence: TGCAGCGCCCGGACAGGGGGAAGCACTGAAGCTTTCTTT. Amino acids: CSARTGGSTEAFF.

This chain joins TRBV5-1 and TRBJ2-1; 8 positions match TRBD1. The CDR3 loop spans 19 amino acids. CDR1 and CDR2 (germline): SGHRS, YFSETQ. Germline trimming cut 7 bases from V and 4 bases from J; bases unmatched to any gene: 22. The CDR3 sequence is CASSSLFGQGAFRYNEQFF. The DNA for the CDR3 is TGCGCCAGCTCTTCCTTATTTGGACAGGGAGCCTTTCGGTACAATGAGCAGTTCTTC.

This clone is a singleton in its sample. The V call is TRBV19, the J call TRBJ2-2, with TRBD2 matching over 10 bases. CDR1 and CDR2 (germline): LNHDA, SQIVND (reference sequence). The length of the CDR3 is 15 residues. Losses at the gene ends were 7 bases for V and 5 bases for J; bases not matched to a gene: 7. CDR3 sequence: CASMRTSGVTGELFF. DNA of the CDR3: TGTGCCAGTATGAGAACTAGCGGGGTAACCGGGGAGCTGTTTTTT. The full variable domain, in which reference TRBV19 and TRBJ2-2 provide the parts outside the CDR3, is DGGITQSPKYLFRKEGQNVTLSCEQNLNHDAMYWYRQDPGQGLRLIYYSQIVNDFQKGDIAEGYSVSREKKESFPLTVTSAQKNPTAFYLCASMRTSGVTGELFFGEGSRLTVL.

The chain combines TRBV20-1 with TRBJ1-5; D is possibly TRBD1 (5 bases). CDR1 is DFQATT and CDR2 is SNEGSKA in the germline V gene (reference sequence). The V end lost 3 bases, the J end lost 2 bases, and 20 bases lay between the germline ends. The CDR3 is 17 amino acids. The CDR3 reads CSASPSRGKTGNQPQHF. The CDR3 DNA reads TGCAGTGCTAGTCCCTCCCGGGGGAAGACGGGCAATCAGCCCCAGCATTTT.

This chain uses TRBV6-2 or TRBV6-3 with TRBJ1-5; 7 nucleotides agree with TRBD1. The CDR3 consists of 13 residues. Germline V gives CDR1 MNHEY, CDR2 SVGEGT. The ends lost 5 bases at V and 4 bases at J; junction bases unmatched: 2. The CDR3 nucleotides are TGTGCCAGCAGTCAACAGGGGAATCAGCCCCAGCATTTT. It codes for CASSQQGNQPQHF.

The chain combines TRBV11-3 with TRBJ2-7, with 9 nucleotides matching TRBD1. J was trimmed by 5 bases and V by 0 bases; bases with no gene match: 5. Germline V CDR1 and CDR2: SGHNT, YENEEA. This CDR3 comprises 15 residues. The CDR3 DNA is TGTGCCAGCAGCTTAGATGGGACAGGGAGGCACGAGCAGTACTTC. It encodes CASSLDGTGRHEQYF.

The chain recombines TRBV29-1 with TRBJ1-1; tentatively, D is TRBD1 (6 bases). V was clipped by 7 bases and J by 4 bases, with 19 bases between them. The CDR3 extends over 14 amino acids. The V gene's germline CDR1 is SQVTM and CDR2 ANQGSEA. CDR3 region: CSGAGTGRGTEAFF. DNA of the CDR3: TGCAGCGGGGCCGGAACAGGGAGGGGCACTGAAGCTTTCTTT.

This chain joins TRBV5-5 and TRBJ2-2; 8 bases fit TRBD2. This CDR3 comprises 15 residues. The germline V gene encodes CDR1 SGHKS and CDR2 YYEKEE (reference sequence). The V gene end was trimmed by 4 bases and the J gene end by 5 bases; junction bases not matched to a gene: 7. CDR3 protein: CASSPERGFTGELFF. CDR3 coding DNA: TGTGCCAGCAGCCCTGAGCGGGGGTTTACCGGGGAGCTGTTTTTT.

This clone was recorded only once. The V gene is TRBV19, the J gene TRBJ1-6, with no clear D. V lost 4 bases and J 7 bases, leaving 11 bases between the germline ends. The germline V gene encodes CDR1 LNHDA and CDR2 SQIVND (reference sequence). CDR3 size: 14 residues. The CDR3 sequence: CASSKRTENSPLHF. As DNA, the CDR3 is TGTGCCAGTAGTAAGCGGACGGAGAATTCACCCCTCCACTTT.

This clone was seen only once. This sequence joins TRBV6-1 and TRBJ1-1; unclear D gene. The V end lost 2 bases, the J end lost 11 bases, and 18 bases lay between the germline ends. Germline CDR1 and CDR2: MNHNS and SASEGT. The CDR3 consists of 14 residues. Here the CDR3 DNA reads TGTGCCAGCAGTGAATTGAGGGAAGCAGTTGTGGCTTTCTTT. Amino acid sequence: CASSELREAVVAFF.

J is TRBJ1-2 and V is TRBV6-5, with TRBD1 identical over 7 bases. Trimming removed 5 bases from V and 2 bases from J; junction bases left unmatched: 8. Germline-derived CDR1 and CDR2 are MNHEY and SVGAGI. CDR3 length: 15 amino acids. CDR3 amino acids: CASSPSRGSNYGYTF. The CDR3 DNA follows: TGTGCCAGCAGTCCCTCCAGGGGGTCGAACTATGGCTACACCTTC.

The V call is TRBV11-2, the J call TRBJ2-7; TRBD2 agrees at 8 bases. Per germline, CDR1 SGHAT and CDR2 FQNNGV. The CDR3 covers 17 residues. The ends lost 5 bases at V and 4 bases at J; junction bases unmatched: 16. The CDR3 loop is CASSRGGMAGVLYEQYF. The CDR3 coding sequence is TGTGCCAGCAGCCGCGGGGGGATGGCGGGGGTCCTTTACGAGCAGTACTTC.

This chain connects TRBV19 to TRBJ1-6; D is possibly TRBD1 (5 bases). CDR1 LNHDA and CDR2 SQIVND come from the germline V gene (reference sequence). The ends were cut back, 3 bases at V and 5 bases at J, with 14 bases in the middle. This CDR3 is built from 16 residues. The CDR3 loop reads CASSIGWQTDNSPLHF. CDR3 sequence (DNA): TGTGCCAGTAGTATTGGCTGGCAGACAGATAATTCACCCCTCCACTTT.

The chain carries TRBV6-5 and TRBJ1-3; D unclear. In germline, CDR1 is MNHEY, CDR2 SVGAGI. The CDR3 covers 12 residues. Trimming pared 6 bases from V and 2 bases from J, leaving 5 bases between. CDR3 bases: TGTGCCAGCAGGTTAACTGGAAACACCATATATTTT. Encoded protein: CASRLTGNTIYF.